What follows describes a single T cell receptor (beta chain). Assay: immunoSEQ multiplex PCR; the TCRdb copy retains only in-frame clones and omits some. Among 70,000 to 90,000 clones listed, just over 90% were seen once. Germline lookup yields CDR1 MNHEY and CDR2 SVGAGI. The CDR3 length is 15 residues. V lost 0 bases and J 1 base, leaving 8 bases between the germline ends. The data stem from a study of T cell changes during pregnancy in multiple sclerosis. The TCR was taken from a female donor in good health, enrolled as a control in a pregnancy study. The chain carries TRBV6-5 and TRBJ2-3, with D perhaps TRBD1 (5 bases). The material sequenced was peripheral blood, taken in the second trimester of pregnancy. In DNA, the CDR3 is TGTGCCAGCAGTTACTCGACCAGGGGCACAGATACGCAGTATTTT. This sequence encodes CASSYSTRGTDTQYF.